The clone carrying this TCR beta chain was counted between two and nine times. Trimming pared 8 bases from V and 4 bases from J, leaving 18 bases between. The CDR3 has 14 residues. The V gene's germline CDR1 is MGHRA and CDR2 YSYEKL. This record belongs to a study of CD8 T cells in ankylosing spondylitis. Generation of TCR beta libraries employed quantitative 5'-RACE incorporating molecular barcodes. TCRdb reprocessed the 5' RACE reads via MiXCR and lists one record per CDR3 protein. This repertoire shows about 400,000 distinct CDR3 sequences, more than 20% found once; its top ten account for 10% to 15%.

The material sequenced was blood, either unsorted or a sorted T cell fraction (not recorded which). The rearrangement joins TRBV4-1 to TRBJ2-7; D is possibly TRBD1 or TRBD2 (7 bases each). This receptor was obtained from a male donor with ankylosing spondylitis or in good health (not recorded which). For the CDR3, the DNA is TGCGCCAGCCGGGGGGACCAGGGGGAATACGAGCAGTACTTC. The encoded protein is CASRGDQGEYEQYF.